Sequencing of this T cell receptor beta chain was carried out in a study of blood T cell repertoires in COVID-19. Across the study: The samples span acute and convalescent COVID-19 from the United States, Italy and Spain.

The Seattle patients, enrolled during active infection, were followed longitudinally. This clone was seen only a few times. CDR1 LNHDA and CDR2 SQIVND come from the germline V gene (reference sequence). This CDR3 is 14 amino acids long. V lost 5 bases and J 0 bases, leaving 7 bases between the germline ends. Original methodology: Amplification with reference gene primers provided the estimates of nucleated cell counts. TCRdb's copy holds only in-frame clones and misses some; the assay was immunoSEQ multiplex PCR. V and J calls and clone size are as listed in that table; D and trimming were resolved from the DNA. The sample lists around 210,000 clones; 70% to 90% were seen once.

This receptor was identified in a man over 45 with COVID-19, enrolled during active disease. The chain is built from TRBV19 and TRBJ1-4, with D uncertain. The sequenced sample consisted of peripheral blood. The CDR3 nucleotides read TGTGCCAGTAGTTTTCGTGCAACTAATGAAAAACTGTTTTTT. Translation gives CASSFRATNEKLFF. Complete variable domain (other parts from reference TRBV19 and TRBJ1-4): DGGITQSPKYLFRKEGQNVTLSCEQNLNHDAMYWYRQDPGQGLRLIYYSQIVNDFQKGDIAEGYSVSREKKESFPLTVTSAQKNPTAFYLCASSFRATNEKLFFGSGTQLSVL.